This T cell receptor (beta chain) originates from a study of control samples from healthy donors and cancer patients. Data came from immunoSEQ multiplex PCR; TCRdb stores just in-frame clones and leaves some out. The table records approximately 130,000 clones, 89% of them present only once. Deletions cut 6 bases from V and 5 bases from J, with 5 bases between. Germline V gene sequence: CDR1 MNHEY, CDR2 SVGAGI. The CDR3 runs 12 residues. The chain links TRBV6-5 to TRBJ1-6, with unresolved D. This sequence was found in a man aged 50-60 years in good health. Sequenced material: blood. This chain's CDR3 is CASRRNNSPLHF. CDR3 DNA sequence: TGTGCCAGCAGAAGGAATAATTCACCCCTCCACTTT.